The rows below give T cell receptor beta chains drawn from one sample of a study of Ad26.COV2.S vaccination and SARS-CoV-2 variants. Generated by immunoSEQ multiplex PCR, the TCRdb table keeps only in-frame clones and is missing some. The repertoire holds a few hundred thousand clones, with roughly 90% as singletons. Sequenced here: peripheral blood, sampled in a trial of Ad26.COV2.S vaccine versus placebo. Source of these receptors: a person between 18 and 60 years old who received the Ad26.COV2.S COVID-19 vaccine or a placebo. The CDR3 runs from the conserved cysteine through the conserved F or W. A D gene is named only where the DNA matches it firmly. Size is stated for part of the rows, as once, few or many counts, or as a class when the clone is expanded.

j_gene | len | abundance | d_gene | v_gene | CDR3aa | CDR3nt
TRBJ2-2 | 13 | . | . | TRBV29-1 | CSVTQWNTGELFF | TGCAGCGTTACACAGTGGAACACCGGGGAGCTGTTTTTT
TRBJ1-5 | 16 | . | . | TRBV19 | CASSSSGPGSNQPQHF | TGTGCCAGTAGTAGTTCCGGGCCGGGTAGCAATCAGCCCCAGCATTTT
TRBJ2-3 | 16 | . | . | TRBV7-6 | CASSLSSVSRTDTQYF | TGTGCCAGCAGCTTAAGTTCGGTCTCTCGCACAGATACGCAGTATTTT
TRBJ2-3 | 19 | . | TRBD2 | TRBV3-1/TRBV3-2 | CASSQDLGLAGGATDTQYF | TGTGCCAGCAGCCAAGATCTGGGACTAGCGGGGGGGGCCACAGATACGCAGTATTTT
TRBJ1-2 | 14 | . | TRBD1 | TRBV19 | CASTPGQGANGYTF | TGTGCCAGTACCCCGGGACAGGGGGCTAATGGCTACACCTTC
TRBJ2-7 | 14 | . | . | TRBV4-1 | CASSPGGIIHEQYF | TGCGCCAGCAGCCCCGGGGGAATTATCCACGAGCAGTACTTC
TRBJ2-7 | 15 | . | . | TRBV19 | CASSPTSLDSYEQYF | TGTGCCAGTAGCCCGACATCGCTAGACTCCTACGAGCAGTACTTC
TRBJ2-1 | 15 | once | . | TRBV9 | CASSVAGDSYNEQFF | TGTGCCAGCAGCGTGGCAGGCGACTCCTACAATGAGCAGTTCTTC
TRBJ2-5 | 13 | . | . | TRBV6-5 | CASSWTVQETQYF | TGTGCCAGCAGTTGGACAGTGCAGGAGACCCAGTACTTC
TRBJ2-7 | 12 | . | TRBD2 | TRBV28 | CASSSGGGEQYF | TGTGCCAGCAGTAGCGGCGGGGGCGAGCAGTACTTC
TRBJ2-7 | 14 | . | . | TRBV5-4 | CASSLAQGGYEQYF | TGTGCCAGCAGCTTGGCCCAGGGGGGGTACGAGCAGTACTTC
TRBJ1-1 | 16 | . | . | TRBV7-9 | CASSSSTATLDTEAFF | TGTGCCAGCAGCTCCTCGACAGCTACTTTGGACACTGAAGCTTTCTTT
TRBJ2-7 | 13 | . | . | TRBV12-3/TRBV12-4 | CASSRGPSYEQYF | TGTGCCAGCAGTCGGGGACCTTCCTACGAGCAGTACTTC
TRBJ2-7 | 15 | . | TRBD1 | TRBV9 | CASSASGTGLYEQYF | TGTGCCAGCAGCGCTTCCGGGACAGGGTTGTACGAGCAGTACTTC
TRBJ2-7 | 15 | . | . | TRBV3-1/TRBV3-2 | CASSQNAIPPIEQYF | TGTGCCAGCAGCCAAAATGCGATACCGCCTATCGAGCAGTACTTC
TRBJ2-1 | 12 | . | . | TRBV28 | CASARQDNEQFF | TGTGCCAGTGCGCGGCAGGACAATGAGCAGTTCTTC
TRBJ2-7 | 16 | . | . | TRBV3-1/TRBV3-2 | CASSQDKNRGSYEQYF | TGTGCCAGCAGCCAAGATAAAAACAGAGGCTCCTACGAGCAGTACTTC
TRBJ2-7 | 15 | . | . | TRBV27 | CASSHRAPSSYEQYF | TGTGCCAGCAGTCACAGGGCTCCAAGCTCCTACGAGCAGTACTTC
TRBJ2-5 | 14 | . | TRBD1 | TRBV9 | CASSGGQGQETQYF | TGTGCCAGCAGCGGAGGACAGGGGCAAGAGACCCAGTACTTC
TRBJ1-2 | 13 | few | . | TRBV7-2 | CASRFTGGNGYTF | TGTGCCAGCAGGTTTACCGGGGGGAATGGCTACACCTTC
TRBJ2-1 | 15 | once | . | TRBV7-9 | CASSFFGGSYNEQFF | TGTGCCAGCAGCTTTTTTGGGGGGTCCTACAATGAGCAGTTCTTC
TRBJ1-2 | 14 | . | . | TRBV30 | CAERGGGLDYGYTF | TGTGCCGAACGTGGCGGGGGGTTGGACTATGGCTACACCTTC
TRBJ1-2 | 15 | once | TRBD1 | TRBV6-2/TRBV6-3 | CASSYAGTGTHGYTF | TGTGCCAGCAGTTACGCCGGGACAGGGACCCATGGCTACACCTTC
TRBJ1-5 | 19 | . | . | TRBV19 | CASSIDRAAELYSNQPQHF | TGTGCCAGTAGTATAGATCGGGCAGCGGAACTTTATAGCAATCAGCCCCAGCATTTT
TRBJ2-2 | 12 | . | . | TRBV30 | CAWSVVSGELFF | TGTGCCTGGAGTGTTGTCTCCGGGGAGCTGTTTTTT
TRBJ1-1 | 15 | . | TRBD1 | TRBV28 | CASSLPRGRDTEAFF | TGTGCCAGCAGTCTCCCCAGGGGGCGTGACACTGAAGCTTTCTTT
TRBJ2-7 | 15 | . | TRBD1 | TRBV5-1 | CASSLEGRTGHEQYF | TGCGCCAGCAGCTTGGAGGGGCGGACAGGCCACGAGCAGTACTTC
TRBJ2-1 | 15 | . | TRBD2 | TRBV7-3 | CASSKGLAEINEQFF | TGTGCCAGCAGCAAGGGACTAGCGGAAATCAATGAGCAGTTCTTC
TRBJ2-3 | 12 | once | . | TRBV18 | CASSPRADTQYF | TGTGCCAGCTCCCCTCGGGCAGATACGCAGTATTTT
TRBJ2-5 | 12 | . | . | TRBV6-1 | CASSEKEETQYF | TGTGCCAGCAGTGAAAAGGAAGAGACCCAGTACTTC
TRBJ1-5 | 14 | . | . | TRBV19 | CASGRVGGNQPQHF | TGTGCCAGCGGCCGTGTGGGGGGCAATCAGCCCCAGCATTTT
TRBJ1-3 | 15 | . | . | TRBV4-1 | CASSQGAGSGNTIYF | TGCGCCAGCAGCCAAGGTGCGGGATCTGGAAACACCATATATTTT
TRBJ1-5 | 15 | once | . | TRBV6-5 | CASSYGGQRNQPQHF | TGTGCCAGCAGTTACGGCGGACAGCGCAATCAGCCCCAGCATTTT
TRBJ2-3 | 16 | . | TRBD1 | TRBV5-8 | CASSTNRDRGTDTQYF | TGTGCCAGCAGTACAAACCGGGACAGGGGCACAGATACGCAGTATTTT
TRBJ1-2 | 12 | . | . | TRBV12-3/TRBV12-4 | CASSRQGGGYTF | TGTGCCAGCAGTAGGCAGGGAGGGGGCTACACCTTC
TRBJ1-1 | 15 | . | . | TRBV27 | CASSLYKRGGHRAFF | TGTGCCAGCAGTTTATACAAAAGGGGGGGACATCGGGCTTTCTTT
TRBJ2-2 | 14 | once | . | TRBV5-1 | CASSLRDLTGELFF | TGCGCCAGCAGCCTCCGGGACCTCACCGGGGAGCTGTTTTTT
TRBJ1-1 | 17 | few | . | TRBV6-2/TRBV6-3 | CASSYESDNRGYTEAFF | TGTGCCAGCAGTTACGAGAGTGATAATAGGGGATACACTGAAGCTTTCTTT
TRBJ2-1 | 10 | . | . | TRBV29-1 | CSVEGGEQFF | TGCAGCGTTGAGGGCGGTGAGCAGTTCTTC
TRBJ1-4 | 16 | once | . | TRBV19 | CASSPGGGRTNEKLFF | TGTGCCAGTAGTCCGGGCGGGGGCCGCACTAATGAAAAACTGTTTTTT
TRBJ2-3 | 14 | . | . | TRBV7-9 | CASVGLISTDTQYF | TGTGCCAGCGTCGGACTTATTAGCACAGATACGCAGTATTTT
TRBJ1-2 | 13 | . | . | TRBV9 | CASWNSVNYGYTF | TGTGCCAGCTGGAACAGCGTTAACTATGGCTACACCTTC
TRBJ1-2 | 15 | . | TRBD1 | TRBV18 | CASSETGAQNYGYTF | TGTGCCAGCTCAGAAACAGGGGCCCAAAACTATGGCTACACCTTC
TRBJ2-5 | 13 | . | . | TRBV7-3 | CASSSGHLETQYF | TGTGCCAGCAGCTCGGGACACTTGGAGACCCAGTACTTC
TRBJ2-5 | 14 | . | TRBD2 | TRBV28 | CASSLWTAGITQYF | TGTGCCAGCAGTTTATGGACAGCGGGGATTACCCAGTACTTC
TRBJ2-5 | 14 | . | . | TRBV7-3 | CASSLTPGLETQYF | TGTGCCAGCAGCTTAACCCCAGGGCTAGAGACCCAGTACTTC
TRBJ2-1 | 15 | . | . | TRBV6-5 | CASSYSGHTYNEQFF | TGTGCCAGCAGTTACTCAGGTCACACCTACAATGAGCAGTTCTTC
TRBJ2-7 | 14 | . | TRBD2 | TRBV28 | CASNTGGSSYEQYF | TGTGCCAGCAATACGGGGGGAAGCTCCTACGAGCAGTACTTC
TRBJ1-2 | 15 | once | . | TRBV9 | CASSVVGQGSYGYTF | TGTGCCAGCAGCGTAGTTGGGCAGGGGAGCTATGGCTACACCTTC
TRBJ2-5 | 15 | . | . | TRBV6-1 | CASSDLGGALETQYF | TGTGCCAGCAGTGATTTAGGGGGGGCCCTGGAGACCCAGTACTTC
TRBJ2-7 | 13 | . | . | TRBV7-2 | CASSSPGRYEQYF | TGTGCCAGCAGCTCCCCGGGACGCTACGAGCAGTACTTC
TRBJ2-7 | 11 | once | . | TRBV11-2 | CASSFDYEQYF | TGTGCCAGCAGCTTCGACTACGAGCAGTACTTC
TRBJ2-3 | 15 | . | TRBD1 | TRBV4-1 | CASSQGTGNTDTQYF | TGCGCCAGCAGCCAAGGGACAGGGAACACAGATACGCAGTATTTT
TRBJ1-1 | 14 | . | . | TRBV29-1 | CSVVVGGLNTEAFF | TGCAGCGTTGTGGTAGGAGGGCTGAACACTGAAGCTTTCTTT
TRBJ2-3 | 14 | . | . | TRBV19 | CASSRSTGFDTQYF | TGTGCCAGTAGTAGATCTACAGGGTTTGATACGCAGTATTTT
TRBJ1-1 | 11 | once | . | TRBV19 | CASSIWEFAFF | TGTGCCAGTAGTATATGGGAGTTCGCTTTCTTT
TRBJ2-7 | 15 | once | TRBD1 | TRBV7-6 | CASSLGDRTLYEQYF | TGTGCCAGCAGCTTAGGGGACAGGACCCTATACGAGCAGTACTTC
TRBJ2-4 | 14 | . | . | TRBV10-3 | CAISVGANRDIQYF | TGTGCCATCAGTGTAGGTGCGAATCGGGACATTCAGTACTTC